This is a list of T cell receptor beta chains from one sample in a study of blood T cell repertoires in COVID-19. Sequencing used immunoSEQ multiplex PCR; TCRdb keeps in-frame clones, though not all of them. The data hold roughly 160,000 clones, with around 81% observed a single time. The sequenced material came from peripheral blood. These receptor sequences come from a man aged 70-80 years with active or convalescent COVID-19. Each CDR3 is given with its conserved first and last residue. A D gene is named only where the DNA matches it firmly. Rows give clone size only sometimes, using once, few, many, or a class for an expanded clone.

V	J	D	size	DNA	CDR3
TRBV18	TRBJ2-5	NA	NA	TGTGCCAGCTCTCAATTCCAGGGTAACCAAGAGACCCAGTACTTC	CASSQFQGNQETQYF
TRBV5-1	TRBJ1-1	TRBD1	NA	TGCGCCAGCAGCTTGGGTGGCAGGGGGCTAGATGAAGCTTTCTTT	CASSLGGRGLDEAFF
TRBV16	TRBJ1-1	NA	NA	TGTGCCAGCAGTCCGACCAGGGACACTGAAGCTTTCTTT	CASSPTRDTEAFF
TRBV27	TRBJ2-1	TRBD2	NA	TGTGCCAGCAGTTTTCTGGGACTAGCGGGAGTCAGCACACAGCGGAATGAGCAGTTCTTC	CASSFLGLAGVSTQRNEQFF
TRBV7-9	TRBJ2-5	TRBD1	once	TGTGCCAGCAGACTCGATCCGGGACAGGGTGTGGAGACCCAGTACTTC	CASRLDPGQGVETQYF
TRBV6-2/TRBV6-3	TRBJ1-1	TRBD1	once	TGTGCCAGCAGTTCTGGCCGACAGGGCTTGAACACTGAAGCTTTCTTT	CASSSGRQGLNTEAFF
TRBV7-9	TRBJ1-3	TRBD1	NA	TGTGCCAGCAGCCCGACAGGGCTAAACACCATATATTTT	CASSPTGLNTIYF
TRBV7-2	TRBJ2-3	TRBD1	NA	TGTGCCAGCAGCCCGCCGAGGACAGGGATGGATACGCAGTATTTT	CASSPPRTGMDTQYF
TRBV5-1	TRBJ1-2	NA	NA	TGCGCCAGCAGCTTGGTGGAGAACTATGGCTACACCTTC	CASSLVENYGYTF
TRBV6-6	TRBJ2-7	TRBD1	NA	TGTGCCAGCAGCCTATTGACAGGGGGCGGGTACGAGCAGTACTTC	CASSLLTGGGYEQYF
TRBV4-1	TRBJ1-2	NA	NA	TGCGCCAGCAGCCAAGAAACAGTCAGAAATAACTATGGCTACACCTTC	CASSQETVRNNYGYTF
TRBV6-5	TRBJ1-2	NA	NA	TGTGCCAGCAGTTACTCCAGAGGGGGGGCTGACGGCTACACCTTC	CASSYSRGGADGYTF
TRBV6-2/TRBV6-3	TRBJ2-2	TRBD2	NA	TGTGCCAGCAGTTACACTAGCGGGAGGGAAAGGACCGGGGAGCTGTTTTTT	CASSYTSGRERTGELFF
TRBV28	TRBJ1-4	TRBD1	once	TGTGCCAGCAGTTCCCGGGACAGGGGTTATGAAAAACTGTTTTTT	CASSSRDRGYEKLFF
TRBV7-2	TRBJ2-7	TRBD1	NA	TGTGCCAGCTCAACCGGGGACAGCTCCTACGAGCAGTACTTC	CASSTGDSSYEQYF
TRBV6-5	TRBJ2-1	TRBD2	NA	TGTGCCAGCTGCTGGACACTAGCGGGAGTCGATGAGCAGTTCTTC	CASCWTLAGVDEQFF
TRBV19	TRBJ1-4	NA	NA	TGTGCCAGTAGTCCCGGGAGGACGGGCGAAAAACTGTTTTTT	CASSPGRTGEKLFF
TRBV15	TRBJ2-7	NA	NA	TGTGCCACCAGCCCCGTCGACGGGAACTACGAGCAGTACTTC	CATSPVDGNYEQYF
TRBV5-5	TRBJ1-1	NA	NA	TGTGCCAGCAGCTTTGGCAGCACTGAAGCTTTCTTT	CASSFGSTEAFF
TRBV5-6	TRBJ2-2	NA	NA	TGTGCCAGCAGCGCGGACGGGACGAACACCGGGGAGCTGTTTTTT	CASSADGTNTGELFF
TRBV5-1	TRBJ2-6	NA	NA	TGCGCCAGCAGCTCACAGGGTAGTCTCTCTGGGGCCAACGTCCTGACTTTC	CASSSQGSLSGANVLTF
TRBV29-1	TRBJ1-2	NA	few	TGCAGCGTTGAAGAAACGGGAATCTATGGCTACACCTTC	CSVEETGIYGYTF
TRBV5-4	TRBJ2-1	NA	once	TGTGCCAGCAGCGGGAGACTAGGCCGGCCTGAGCAGTTCTTC	CASSGRLGRPEQFF
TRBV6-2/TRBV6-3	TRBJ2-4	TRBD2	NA	TGTGCCAGCAGCCCGGGTAGCGGGAACCCCGGGACCAAAAACATTCAGTACTTC	CASSPGSGNPGTKNIQYF
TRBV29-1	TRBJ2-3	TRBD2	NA	TGCAGCGTTGAGGGACTAGCGGGAGATACGCAGTATTTT	CSVEGLAGDTQYF
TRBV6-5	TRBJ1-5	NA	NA	TGTGCCAGCAGCACTAGGGAGGATCAGCCCCAGCATTTT	CASSTREDQPQHF
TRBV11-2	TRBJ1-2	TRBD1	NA	TGTGCCAGCAGCCTAGAACCCCGGCCGAGCAGGGGGGCTGGCTACACCTTC	CASSLEPRPSRGAGYTF
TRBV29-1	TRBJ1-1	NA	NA	TGCAGCGTATCTTTTGGAGGGAAGAGAGGCACTGAAGCTTTCTTT	CSVSFGGKRGTEAFF
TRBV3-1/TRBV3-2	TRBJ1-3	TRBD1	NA	TGTGCCAGCAGCAGGACAGGGGTCGGAAACACCATATATTTT	CASSRTGVGNTIYF
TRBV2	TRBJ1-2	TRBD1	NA	TGTGCCAGCAGCGAGACAGGGAACTATGGCTACACCTTC	CASSETGNYGYTF
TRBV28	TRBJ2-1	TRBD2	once	TGTGCCAGCACAAGGGGACTAGCGGGAGCCAATGAGCAGTTCTTC	CASTRGLAGANEQFF
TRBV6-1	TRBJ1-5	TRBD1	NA	TGTGCCAGCAGTGGGGGACCGGGACAGGGATTACCGCCCCAGCATTTT	CASSGGPGQGLPPQHF
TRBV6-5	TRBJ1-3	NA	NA	TGTGCCAGCAGTCAATTGGGCGACTCTGGAAACACCATATATTTT	CASSQLGDSGNTIYF
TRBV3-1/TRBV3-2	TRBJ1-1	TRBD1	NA	TGTGCCAGCAGCCCCTGGGACAGGGGGGACACTGAAGCTTTCTTT	CASSPWDRGDTEAFF
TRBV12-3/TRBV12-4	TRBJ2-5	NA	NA	TGTGCCAGCAGTTTACACAGCCAAGAGACCCAGTACTTC	CASSLHSQETQYF
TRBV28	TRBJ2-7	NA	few	TGTGCCAGCAGCCCGGGCGCAGGGTGGTCCTACGAGCAGTACTTC	CASSPGAGWSYEQYF
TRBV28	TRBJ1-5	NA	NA	TGTGCCAGCAGTTCCCAGGAACGACCCTCTCAGCCCCAGCATTTT	CASSSQERPSQPQHF
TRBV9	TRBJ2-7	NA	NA	TGTGCCAGCAGCCCTAGGAGTAAGGTCGACCACGAGCAGTACTTC	CASSPRSKVDHEQYF
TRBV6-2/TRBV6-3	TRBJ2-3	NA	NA	TGTGCCAGCAGTTACTATAGCGGAAGCACAGATACGCAGTATTTT	CASSYYSGSTDTQYF
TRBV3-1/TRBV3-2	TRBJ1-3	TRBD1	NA	TGTGCCAGCAGCCAGAACAGGGGGCCGGTGAACACCATATATTTT	CASSQNRGPVNTIYF
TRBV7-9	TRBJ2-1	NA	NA	TGTGCCAGCAGCCAACAGGTACCCACCTACAATGAGCAGTTCTTC	CASSQQVPTYNEQFF
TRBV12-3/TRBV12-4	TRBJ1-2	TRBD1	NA	TGTGCCAGCAGTTACAGGGGGGTCTATGGCTACACCTTC	CASSYRGVYGYTF
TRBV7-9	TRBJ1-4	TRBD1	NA	TGTGCCAGCAGTCAAGGGGCCTGGGACAGGGTTTTCTATGAAAAACTGTTTTTT	CASSQGAWDRVFYEKLFF
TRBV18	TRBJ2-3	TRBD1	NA	TGTGCCAGCTCACCACGGACAGGGGGAGGCACAGATACGCAGTATTTT	CASSPRTGGGTDTQYF
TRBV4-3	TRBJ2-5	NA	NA	TGCGCCAGCAGCCAAGGACCCTTAGGGGCTACCCAAGGGACCCAGTACTTC	CASSQGPLGATQGTQYF
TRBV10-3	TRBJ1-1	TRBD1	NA	TGTGCCATCAGTGAGTCCTGGACAGGGGGACTCACTGAAGCTTTCTTT	CAISESWTGGLTEAFF
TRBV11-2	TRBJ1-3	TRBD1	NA	TGTGCCAGCAGCCCCACGACAGGGTTTGGAAACACCATATATTTT	CASSPTTGFGNTIYF
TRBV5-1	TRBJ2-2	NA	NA	TGCGCCAGCAGACCGGCCGGACTAAACACCGGGGAGCTGTTTTTT	CASRPAGLNTGELFF
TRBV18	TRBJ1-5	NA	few	TGTGCCAGCTCACCACCTCCGGGTCTGGGTCAGCCCCAGCATTTT	CASSPPPGLGQPQHF